A selection of T cell receptor beta chains follows, all from one sample in a study of OX40 agonist ivuxolimab in advanced cancers. The assay was immunoSEQ multiplex PCR, and TCRdb's table has in-frame clones only and misses some. The repertoire holds about 72,000 clones, with more than 80% as singletons. This material consisted of CD4+ or CD8+ T cells sorted from blood, taken in a trial of the OX40 agonist ivuxolimab. Receptors originate from an adult with an advanced solid tumor such as melanoma, head and neck, liver or kidney cancer. The CDR3 runs from the conserved cysteine through the conserved F or W. The order of the fields is CDR3 protein, CDR3 DNA, J gene, V gene, clone size, D gene. A D gene is named only where the DNA matches it firmly. The listing skips clone size in some rows; elsewhere it reads once, few, many or a size class.

CASSPGQGANEQYF	TGTGCCAGTAGTCCCGGACAGGGGGCCAACGAGCAGTACTTC	TRBJ2-7	TRBV19	.	TRBD1
CASSLGTPSYEQYF	TGTGCCAGCAGCCTGGGGACTCCATCCTACGAGCAGTACTTC	TRBJ2-7	TRBV9	.	.
CASSLDYATDTQYF	TGTGCCAGCAGCTTAGATTACGCCACAGATACGCAGTATTTT	TRBJ2-3	TRBV11-3	once	.
CASSLGGLAGVEQYF	TGTGCCAGCAGCTTAGGAGGGCTAGCGGGAGTTGAGCAGTACTTC	TRBJ2-7	TRBV7-6	.	TRBD2
CASSLDSNYGYTF	TGTGCCAGCAGCTTAGACAGCAACTATGGCTACACCTTC	TRBJ1-2	TRBV7-8	.	.
CASSPPTGLPYNEQFF	TGTGCCAGCAGCCCCCCTACAGGACTACCCTACAATGAGCAGTTCTTC	TRBJ2-1	TRBV5-6	.	.
CASSPRAEPYEQYF	TGTGCCAGCAGCCCCCGGGCCGAACCCTACGAGCAGTACTTC	TRBJ2-7	TRBV4-2	.	.
CASSLLEDVGYTF	TGTGCCAGCAGCCTCCTTGAGGACGTCGGCTACACCTTC	TRBJ1-2	TRBV6-1	few	.
CASRVSYEQYF	TGTGCCAGCCGGGTTTCCTACGAGCAGTACTTC	TRBJ2-7	TRBV2	.	.
CASSPQGDNEQFF	TGCGCCAGCAGCCCCCAGGGCGACAATGAGCAGTTCTTC	TRBJ2-1	TRBV5-1	few	.
CASRGRPTQETQYF	TGTGCCAGCCGGGGCAGGCCTACCCAAGAGACCCAGTACTTC	TRBJ2-5	TRBV11-3	.	.
CASSIERGINYGYTF	TGTGCCAGTAGTATAGAACGGGGGATTAACTATGGCTACACCTTC	TRBJ1-2	TRBV19	.	.
CASSPGTRGSYEQYF	TGTGCCAGCAGCCCGGGGACTAGAGGCTCCTACGAGCAGTACTTC	TRBJ2-7	TRBV11-3	.	TRBD2
CASSPGQGNYEQYF	TGTGCCAGCAGCCCCGGCCAGGGGAACTACGAGCAGTACTTC	TRBJ2-7	TRBV5-4	.	.